Following are 30 T cell receptor beta chains from one sample sequenced in a study of T cell repertoires in cytomegalovirus infection. For these TCRs, the target antigens are not known. TCRdb redid the calling of the reads with MiXCR, one entry per CDR3 protein. The sample yields approximately 730,000 distinct CDR3 sequences, approximately 32% seen once. The sequenced sample was cultured CD8+ T cells from PBMCs, obtained from culture after CMV antigen stimulation. These receptors came from a human donor in good health (CMV status not recorded). Some clones in this sample may be carry-over from other donors' samples.

The chain has TRBV7-6 and TRBJ2-3; 11 bases agree with TRBD2. The ends lost 2 bases at V and 6 bases at J; junction bases unmatched: 10. The germline V gene encodes CDR1 SGHVS and CDR2 FNYEAQ. The CDR3 contains 17 residues. The CDR3 sequence is CASSLLFSGGDRDTQYF. The CDR3 DNA is TGTGCCAGCAGCTTACTTTTTAGCGGGGGGGATCGGGATACGCAGTATTTT. The complete variable domain, with remaining parts taken from reference TRBV7-6 and TRBJ2-3, reads GAGVSQSPRYKVTKRGQDVALRCDPISGHVSLYWYRQALGQGPEFLTYFNYEAQQDKSGLPNDRFSAERPEGSISTLTIQRTEQRDSAMYRCASSLLFSGGDRDTQYFGPGTRLTVL.

The CDR3 sequence: CASSRGQNYEQYV. CDR3 DNA: TGTGCCAGCAGTAGGGGACAGAACTACGAGCAGTACGTC. The chain uses TRBV27 and TRBJ2-7, with 7 bases fitting TRBD1. Germline loops: CDR1 MNHEY, CDR2 SMNVEV (reference sequence). V lost 5 bases, J lost 3 bases, and 4 bases stayed unmatched. CDR3 length equals 13 residues.

In nucleotides, the CDR3 is TGTGCCAGCAGCTTACCCATGACTAAGGGGACTAGCGGGGTCTACAATGAGCAGTTCTTC. It specifies CASSLPMTKGTSGVYNEQFF. The rearrangement links TRBV7-9 to TRBJ2-1; TRBD2 matches at 13 bases. Germline values: CDR1 SEHNR, CDR2 FQNEAQ (reference sequence). The CDR3 has 20 amino acids. With V trimmed by 2 bases and J by 3 bases, 13 bases remained unmatched. The whole variable domain, remainder taken from reference TRBV7-9 and TRBJ2-1, is DTGVSQNPRHKITKRGQNVTFRCDPISEHNRLYWYRQTLGQGPEFLTYFQNEAQLEKSRLLSDRFSAERPKGSFSTLEIQRTEQGDSAMYLCASSLPMTKGTSGVYNEQFFGPGTRLTVL.

This clonotype was seen ten or more times. V is TRBV7-9 and J is TRBJ1-1; D is possibly TRBD1 (5 bases). The V gene's germline CDR1 is SEHNR and CDR2 FQNEAQ (reference sequence). This CDR3 comprises 20 residues. V gave up 5 bases and J gave up 3 bases, with 31 bases separating them. The CDR3 region is CASSLPPGHPAVRGDTEAFF. The CDR3 DNA sequence: TGTGCCAGCAGCCTACCCCCGGGCCATCCCGCCGTGAGAGGGGACACTGAAGCTTTCTTT.

The chain joins TRBV6-2 or TRBV6-3 to TRBJ2-3; 13 nucleotides line up with TRBD2. Trimming cost V 2 bases and J 5 bases; bases outside gene matches: 13. Germline V lookup: CDR1 MNHEY, CDR2 SVGEGT. CDR3 length: 19 amino acids. The CDR3 bases are TGTGCCAGCAGTTACGCTCCGGGACTAGCGGGGAGGTGGGTAGATACGCAGTATTTT. Its translation: CASSYAPGLAGRWVDTQYF.

This clonotype was found a few times. The rearrangement links TRBV28 to TRBJ1-1; 7 positions agree with TRBD1. The CDR3 length is 13 residues. Per germline, CDR1 MDHEN and CDR2 SYDVKM. The trim removed 10 bases at V and 0 bases at J, leaving 5 bases unmatched. CDR3 bases: TGTGCCACTTCACAGGGGATGAACACTGAAGCTTTCTTT. Amino acid sequence: CATSQGMNTEAFF.

The CDR3 loop is CASSPDGGYDTDTQYF. The CDR3 DNA sequence: TGTGCCAGCAGTCCTGACGGGGGGTACGACACAGATACGCAGTATTTT. The chain links TRBV28 to TRBJ2-3, with 7 bases fitting TRBD2. The CDR3 spans 16 residues. From germline, CDR1 is MDHEN and CDR2 SYDVKM. The V segment lost 5 bases and the J segment 2 bases; nucleotides outside the gene matches: 10.

This clonotype was counted ten times or more. The chain carries TRBV11-2 and TRBJ1-2; D uncertain. Deletions cut 0 bases from V and 3 bases from J, with 8 bases between. The CDR3 has 14 amino acids. Germline-derived CDR1 and CDR2 are SGHAT and FQNNGV. The CDR3 bases are TGTGCCAGCAGCTTAGATCGGGCTGACTATGGCTACACCTTC. It is translated as CASSLDRADYGYTF.

This clonotype has a handful of counts. The V gene is TRBV5-1, the J gene TRBJ2-7; D call uncertain. CDR1 and CDR2 from the germline V gene are SGHRS and YFSETQ. The germline V and J ends were trimmed by 4 bases and 3 bases, with 17 bases remaining between them. The CDR3 covers 15 residues. The CDR3 DNA sequence: TGCGCCAGCAGCCCGGACGGTCGGTCGCGCTACGAGCAGTACGTC. Residues: CASSPDGRSRYEQYV.

This clonotype was recorded a few times. V is TRBV19 and J is TRBJ1-5; D unclear. This CDR3 contains 15 residues. Trimming shortened V by 3 bases and J by 2 bases, and 11 bases separated the two germline ends. Germline lookup yields CDR1 LNHDA and CDR2 SQIVND (reference sequence). The chain's CDR3 is CASSIFLGGNQPQHF. CDR3 nucleotide sequence: TGTGCCAGTAGTATTTTCCTCGGGGGCAATCAGCCCCAGCATTTT.

The chain couples TRBV11-2 to TRBJ2-1; 8 positions agree with TRBD2. The germline gives CDR1 SGHAT, CDR2 FQNNGV. The CDR3 has 15 amino acids. Trimming removed 4 bases from V and 5 bases from J; junction bases left unmatched: 7. This chain's CDR3 is CASSSQRGPHNEQFF. The CDR3 nucleotides read TGTGCCAGCAGCTCTCAGCGGGGGCCACACAATGAGCAGTTCTTC.

This clonotype was observed a few times. J is TRBJ1-1 and V is TRBV6-1; the D is unclear. V was cut by 7 bases and J by 8 bases, with 14 bases left in between. This CDR3 has 12 amino acids. Germline V gene sequence: CDR1 MNHNS, CDR2 SASEGT. The CDR3 here is CASKGRAPEAFF. In DNA form, the CDR3 reads TGTGCCAGCAAAGGTCGGGCCCCAGAAGCTTTCTTT.

The V gene is TRBV10-3, the J gene TRBJ1-1; D call uncertain. Germline V CDR1 and CDR2: ENHRY, SYGVKD. The germline V and J ends were trimmed by 4 bases and 1 base, with 10 bases remaining between them. There are 14 residues in the CDR3. The DNA for the CDR3 is TGTGCCATCAGTGGTGAAGGGCGGAACACTGAAGCTTTCTTT. It specifies CAISGEGRNTEAFF.

The chain employs TRBV14 and TRBJ1-5, with D possibly matching TRBD1 (5 bases). This CDR3 has 14 amino acids. Germline CDR1 is SGHDN and CDR2 is FVKESK. V was shortened by 3 bases and J by 7 bases, with 13 bases between the two germline ends. The DNA of the CDR3 is TGTGCCAGCAGCCATAGGGGCTCGGGACAGCCCCAGCATTTT. Protein product: CASSHRGSGQPQHF.

The rearrangement links TRBV5-6 to TRBJ2-2; 7 nucleotides line up with TRBD1. CDR3 length equals 17 residues. The V gene's germline CDR1 is SGHDT and CDR2 YYEEEE. V was clipped by 2 bases and J by 2 bases; unmatched bases: 9. As DNA, the CDR3 is TGTGCCAGCAGCTTTTTTACTCGGACAGGAAACACCGGGGAGCTGTTTTTT. This sequence encodes CASSFFTRTGNTGELFF.

The gene calls are TRBV27 and TRBJ2-1; 7 nucleotides align to TRBD2. Germline CDR1 and CDR2: MNHEY and SMNVEV (reference sequence). The CDR3 is 13 amino acids. The J segment lost 5 bases and the V segment lost 8 bases, leaving 6 bases of the junction unmatched. The CDR3 DNA sequence: TGTGCCAGCGGGAGCGGGGACGACAATGAGCAGTTCTTC. This encodes CASGSGDDNEQFF.

This chain joins TRBV20-1 and TRBJ1-4, with a weak D call TRBD1 (5 bases). Germline lookup yields CDR1 DFQATT and CDR2 SNEGSKA (reference sequence). The CDR3 is made up of 15 amino acids. The germline V and J ends were trimmed by 2 bases and 0 bases, with 10 bases remaining between them. CDR3 region: CSARRTGATNEKLFF. The CDR3 region has the DNA TGCAGTGCTAGACGTACGGGGGCAACTAATGAAAAACTGTTTTTT.

The J gene is TRBJ2-3, the V gene TRBV27; D is undetermined. The V gene lost 3 bases and the J gene lost 5 bases, with 6 bases spanning the gap. This CDR3 region has 12 residues. Per the germline V gene, CDR1 is MNHEY and CDR2 is SMNVEV (reference sequence). The CDR3 DNA sequence: TGTGCCAGCAGTTTTTATAAAGATACGCAGTATTTT. Translated, it gives CASSFYKDTQYF.

The table lists this clonotype with many counts. Here the CDR3 reads CASSSGPTGAENTEAFF. The CDR3 DNA is TGTGCCAGCAGCTCCGGACCGACAGGGGCGGAGAACACTGAAGCTTTCTTT. V usage is TRBV7-2 and J usage is TRBJ1-1; 8 nucleotides align to TRBD1. The CDR3 is made up of 17 amino acids. V lost 4 bases, J lost 1 base, and 11 bases stayed unmatched. The germline CDR1 and CDR2 sequences are SGHTA and FQGNSA.

This clonotype was counted between two and nine times. The rearrangement joins TRBV7-9 to TRBJ2-1, with 10 positions matching TRBD2. This CDR3 region has 15 residues. CDR1 SEHNR and CDR2 FQNEAQ come from the germline V gene (reference sequence). J gave up 12 bases and V 2 bases, and 10 bases lay outside the gene matches. The CDR3 protein is CASSLSLAGAPRQFF. The CDR3 bases are TGTGCCAGCAGCTTAAGTCTAGCGGGGGCCCCGCGGCAGTTCTTC.

This clonotype was counted a few times. The chain has TRBV4-1 and TRBJ2-1; 11 nucleotides align to TRBD2. The CDR3 extends over 16 amino acids. Unmatched junction bases numbered 5, after V lost 0 bases and J lost 7 bases. CDR1 and CDR2 from the germline V gene are MGHRA and YSYEKL. CDR3 amino acids: CASSQESLAGVNEQFF. As DNA, the CDR3 is TGCGCCAGCAGCCAAGAATCACTAGCGGGGGTTAATGAGCAGTTCTTC.

V gene TRBV12-3 or TRBV12-4 combines with J gene TRBJ2-2; D gene unclear. The CDR3 is 15 amino acids. With 6 bases removed from V and 6 bases from J, the gap between germline ends came to 17 bases. CDR3 region: CASSQGNIVAGELFF. The CDR3 bases are TGTGCCAGCAGCCAAGGGAATATTGTTGCCGGGGAGCTGTTTTTT.

The gene calls are TRBV3-1 and TRBJ2-1, with 8 bases fitting TRBD2. The CDR3 loop spans 16 amino acids. The V gene end was trimmed by 0 bases and the J gene end by 7 bases; junction bases not matched to a gene: 8. Germline loops: CDR1 LGHDT, CDR2 YNNKEL (reference sequence). The CDR3 spells CASSQEGGLVGNEQFF. In nucleotides, the CDR3 is TGTGCCAGCAGCCAAGAGGGGGGACTAGTTGGAAATGAGCAGTTCTTC.

This clonotype has only a few counts. This chain joins TRBV6-6 and TRBJ2-5, with 8 bases fitting TRBD2. CDR3 length: 17 amino acids. Per germline, CDR1 MNHNY and CDR2 SVGAGI (reference sequence). The V and J ends lost 1 base and 1 base, in that order; junction bases with no gene match: 8. The CDR3 region is CASSYWTREELQETQYF. The CDR3 DNA follows: TGTGCCAGCAGTTACTGGACGCGGGAGGAACTCCAAGAGACCCAGTACTTC.

The chain employs TRBV6-2 or TRBV6-3 and TRBJ2-7, with 7 nucleotides matching TRBD1. CDR3 length equals 14 residues. Germline CDR1 is MNHEY and CDR2 is SVGEGT. Unmatched junction bases numbered 7, after V lost 5 bases and J lost 3 bases. CDR3 amino acids: CASSPSRTGYEQYV. CDR3 nucleotide sequence: TGTGCCAGCAGTCCCTCCCGGACAGGCTACGAGCAGTACGTC.

The chain joins TRBV4-1 to TRBJ2-7; TRBD2 might be the D (6 bases). CDR3 length: 13 residues. The V gene's germline CDR1 is MGHRA and CDR2 YSYEKL. V lost 4 bases and J lost 7, with 14 bases in between. The CDR3 bases are TGCGCCAGCAGCCTCGTTCTTGGGGGGGAGCAGTACGTC. The encoded protein is CASSLVLGGEQYV.

The chain uses TRBV6-8 and TRBJ2-2, with TRBD2 as a possible D gene (6 bases). Per the germline V gene, CDR1 is MNHGY and CDR2 is SAAAGT. There are 13 residues in the CDR3. Trimming removed 7 bases at V and 3 bases at J, with 9 bases between. CDR3 bases: TGTGCCAGCATCGGAGGGTACACCGGGGAGCTGTTTTTT. Translating it yields CASIGGYTGELFF.

V and J are TRBV5-8 and TRBJ2-7; TRBD2 matches at 7 bases. Germline V CDR1 and CDR2: SGHTS, YDEGEE. The CDR3 runs 15 residues. Trimming cost V 5 bases and J 4 bases; bases outside gene matches: 12. CDR3 in DNA: TGTGCCAGCAGAGGGAGGGCCCAGACCCTATACGAGCAGTACTTC. This codes for CASRGRAQTLYEQYF.

The CDR3 here is CASNPGHLWETQYF. In DNA, the CDR3 is TGTGCCAGCAACCCGGGACATTTATGGGAGACCCAGTACTTC. V and J are TRBV6-2 or TRBV6-3 and TRBJ2-5; D is possibly TRBD1 (6 bases). V lost 7 bases to trimming and J lost 5 bases, with 17 bases between them. Per the germline V gene, CDR1 is MNHEY and CDR2 is SVGEGT. This CDR3 is 14 amino acids long.

The sample holds many counts of this clonotype. The gene calls are TRBV7-6 and TRBJ1-2, with a weak D call TRBD1 (5 bases). Germline V gives CDR1 SGHVS, CDR2 FNYEAQ. The V end lost 5 bases, the J end lost 7 bases, and 26 bases lay between the germline ends. The CDR3 extends over 17 amino acids. The CDR3 sequence is CASSLNSGVGPQSGYTF. The CDR3 DNA follows: TGTGCCAGCAGCCTCAACAGTGGCGTGGGGCCCCAAAGTGGCTACACCTTC.